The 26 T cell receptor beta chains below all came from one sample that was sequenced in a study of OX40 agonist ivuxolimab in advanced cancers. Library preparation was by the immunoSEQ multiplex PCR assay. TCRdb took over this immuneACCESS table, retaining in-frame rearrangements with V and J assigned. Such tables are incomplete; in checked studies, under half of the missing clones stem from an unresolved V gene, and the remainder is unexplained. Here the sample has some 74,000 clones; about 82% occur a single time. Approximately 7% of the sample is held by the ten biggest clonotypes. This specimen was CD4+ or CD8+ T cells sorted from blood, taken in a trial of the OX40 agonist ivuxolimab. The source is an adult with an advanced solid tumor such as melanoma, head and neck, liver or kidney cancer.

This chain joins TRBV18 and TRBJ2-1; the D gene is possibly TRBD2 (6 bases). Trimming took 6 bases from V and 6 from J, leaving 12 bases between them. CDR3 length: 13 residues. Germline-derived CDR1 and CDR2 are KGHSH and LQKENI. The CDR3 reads CASSRDLGNEQFF. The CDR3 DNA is TGTGCCAGCTCGCGGGACTTGGGCAATGAGCAGTTCTTC.

CDR3 amino acids: CASSLALGLAGETQYF. As DNA, the CDR3 is TGTGCCAGCAGCTTGGCCTTGGGACTAGCGGGAGAGACCCAGTACTTC. This chain links TRBV5-8 with TRBJ2-5, with 12 bases fitting TRBD2. The CDR3 totals 16 residues. Germline V gene sequence: CDR1 SGHTS, CDR2 YDEGEE. V shed 0 bases, J shed 4 bases, and the junction held 4 bases outside the gene matches.

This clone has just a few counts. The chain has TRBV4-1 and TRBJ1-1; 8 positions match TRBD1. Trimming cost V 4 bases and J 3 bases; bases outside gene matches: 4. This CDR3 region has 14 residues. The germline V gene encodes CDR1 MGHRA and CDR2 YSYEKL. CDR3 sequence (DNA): TGCGCCAGCAGCCCTCGGGACAGGCACACTGAAGCTTTCTTT. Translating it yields CASSPRDRHTEAFF.

CDR3 region: CASSQDTGREQYF. In nucleotides, the CDR3 is TGCGCCAGCAGCCAAGACACCGGGAGGGAGCAGTACTTC. The chain is built from TRBV4-1 and TRBJ2-7; 7 nucleotides line up with TRBD2. Trimming took 0 bases from V and 7 from J; bases not matched to a gene: 3. CDR3 size: 13 residues. Germline CDR1 and CDR2: MGHRA and YSYEKL.

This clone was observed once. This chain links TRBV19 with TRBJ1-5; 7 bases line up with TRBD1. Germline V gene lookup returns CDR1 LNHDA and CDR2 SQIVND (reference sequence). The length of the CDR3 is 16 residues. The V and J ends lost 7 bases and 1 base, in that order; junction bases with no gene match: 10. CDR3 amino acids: CASTDIGDRSNQPQHF. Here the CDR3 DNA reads TGTGCCAGTACCGATATTGGGGACAGAAGCAATCAGCCCCAGCATTTT.

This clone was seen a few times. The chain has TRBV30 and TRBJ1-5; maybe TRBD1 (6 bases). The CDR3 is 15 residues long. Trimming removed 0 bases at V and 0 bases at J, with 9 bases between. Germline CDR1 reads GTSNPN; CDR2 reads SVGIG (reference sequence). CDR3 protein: CAWSVGGFSNQPQHF. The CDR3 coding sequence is TGTGCCTGGAGTGTCGGGGGCTTTAGCAATCAGCCCCAGCATTTT.

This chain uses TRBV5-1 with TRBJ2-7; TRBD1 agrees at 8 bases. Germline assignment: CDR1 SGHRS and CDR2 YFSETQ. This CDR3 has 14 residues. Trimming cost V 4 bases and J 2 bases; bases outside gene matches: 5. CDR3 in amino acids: CASSPGQATYEQYF. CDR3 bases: TGCGCCAGCAGCCCGGGACAGGCCACCTACGAGCAGTACTTC. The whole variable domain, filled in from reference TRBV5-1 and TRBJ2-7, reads KAGVTQTPRYLIKTRGQQVTLSCSPISGHRSVSWYQQTPGQGLQFLFEYFSETQRNKGNFPGRFSGRQFSNSRSEMNVSTLELGDSALYLCASSPGQATYEQYFGPGTRLTVT.

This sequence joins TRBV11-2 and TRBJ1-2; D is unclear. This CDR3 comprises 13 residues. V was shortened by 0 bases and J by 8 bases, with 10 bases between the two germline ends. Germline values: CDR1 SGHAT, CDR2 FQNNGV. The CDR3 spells CASSLDGPGGYTF. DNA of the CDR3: TGTGCCAGCAGCTTAGATGGCCCTGGGGGCTACACCTTC.

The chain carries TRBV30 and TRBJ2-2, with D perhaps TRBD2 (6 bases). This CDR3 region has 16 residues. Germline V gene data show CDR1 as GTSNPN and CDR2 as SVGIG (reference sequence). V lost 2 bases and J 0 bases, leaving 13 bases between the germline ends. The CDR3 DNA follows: TGTGCCTGGAGTCTTGGGCCGGGGGCGAACACCGGGGAGCTGTTTTTT. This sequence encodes CAWSLGPGANTGELFF.

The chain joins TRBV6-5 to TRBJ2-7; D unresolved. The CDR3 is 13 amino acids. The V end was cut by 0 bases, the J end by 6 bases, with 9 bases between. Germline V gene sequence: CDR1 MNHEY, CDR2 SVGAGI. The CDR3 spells CASSYSGASEQYF. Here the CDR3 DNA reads TGTGCCAGCAGTTACTCAGGTGCGAGCGAGCAGTACTTC.

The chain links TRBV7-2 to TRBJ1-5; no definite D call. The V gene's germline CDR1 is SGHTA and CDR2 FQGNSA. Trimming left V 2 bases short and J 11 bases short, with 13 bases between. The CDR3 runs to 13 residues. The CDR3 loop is CASSLRAIEAQHF. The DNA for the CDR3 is TGTGCCAGCAGCTTACGAGCAATAGAAGCCCAGCATTTT.

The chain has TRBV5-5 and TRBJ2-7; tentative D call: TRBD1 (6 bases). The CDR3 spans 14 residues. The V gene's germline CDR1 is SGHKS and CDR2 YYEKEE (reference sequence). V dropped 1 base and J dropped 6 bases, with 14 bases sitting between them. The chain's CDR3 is CASSLTAGVSEQYF. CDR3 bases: TGTGCCAGCAGCTTGACTGCAGGGGTTTCCGAGCAGTACTTC.

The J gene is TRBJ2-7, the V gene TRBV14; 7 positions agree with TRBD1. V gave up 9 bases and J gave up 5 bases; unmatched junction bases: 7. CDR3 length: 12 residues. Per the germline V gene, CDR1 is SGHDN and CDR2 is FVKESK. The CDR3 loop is CASTDRANEQYF. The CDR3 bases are TGTGCCAGTACCGACAGGGCCAACGAGCAGTACTTC.

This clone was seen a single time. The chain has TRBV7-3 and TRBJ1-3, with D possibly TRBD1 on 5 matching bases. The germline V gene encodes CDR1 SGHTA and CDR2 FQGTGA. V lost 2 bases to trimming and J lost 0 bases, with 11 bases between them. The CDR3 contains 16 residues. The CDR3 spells CASSLGPDTSGNTIYF. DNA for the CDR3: TGTGCCAGCAGCTTAGGCCCGGACACCTCTGGAAACACCATATATTTT. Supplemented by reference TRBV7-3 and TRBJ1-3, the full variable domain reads GAGVSQTPSNKVTEKGKYVELRCDPISGHTALYWYRQSLGQGPEFLIYFQGTGAADDSGLPNDRFFAVRPEGSVSTLKIQRTERGDSAVYLCASSLGPDTSGNTIYFGEGSWLTVV.

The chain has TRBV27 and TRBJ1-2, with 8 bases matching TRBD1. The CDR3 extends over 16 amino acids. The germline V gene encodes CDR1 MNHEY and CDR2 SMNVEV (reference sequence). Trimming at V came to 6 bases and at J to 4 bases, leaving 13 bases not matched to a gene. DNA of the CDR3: TGTGCCAGCAGACGGACAGGGCCACTTCATCTCTATGGCTACACCTTC. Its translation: CASRRTGPLHLYGYTF.

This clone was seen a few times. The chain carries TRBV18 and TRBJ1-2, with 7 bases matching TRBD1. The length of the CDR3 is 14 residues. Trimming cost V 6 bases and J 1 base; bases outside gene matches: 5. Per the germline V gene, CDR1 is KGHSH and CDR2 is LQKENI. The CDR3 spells CASSLGTDNYGYTF. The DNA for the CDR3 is TGTGCCAGCTCCCTCGGGACAGATAACTATGGCTACACCTTC.

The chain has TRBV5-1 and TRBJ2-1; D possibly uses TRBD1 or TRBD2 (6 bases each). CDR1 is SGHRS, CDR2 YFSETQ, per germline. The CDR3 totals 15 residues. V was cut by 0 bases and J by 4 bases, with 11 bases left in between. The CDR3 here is CASSLVRGPYNEQFF. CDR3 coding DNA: TGCGCCAGCAGCTTGGTCCGGGGGCCGTACAATGAGCAGTTCTTC.

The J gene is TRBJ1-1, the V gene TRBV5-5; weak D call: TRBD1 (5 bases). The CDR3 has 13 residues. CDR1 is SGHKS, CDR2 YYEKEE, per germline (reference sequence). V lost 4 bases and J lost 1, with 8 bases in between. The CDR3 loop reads CASSAGGNTEAFF. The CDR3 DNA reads TGTGCCAGCAGCGCCGGGGGGAACACTGAAGCTTTCTTT.

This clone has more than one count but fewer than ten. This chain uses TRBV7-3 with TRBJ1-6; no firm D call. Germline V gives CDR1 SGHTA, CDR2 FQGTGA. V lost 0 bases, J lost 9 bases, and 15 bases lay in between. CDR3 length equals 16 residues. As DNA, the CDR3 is TGTGCCAGCAGCTTAACATCGGGCGGGCTGGGTTCACCCCTCCACTTT. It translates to CASSLTSGGLGSPLHF.

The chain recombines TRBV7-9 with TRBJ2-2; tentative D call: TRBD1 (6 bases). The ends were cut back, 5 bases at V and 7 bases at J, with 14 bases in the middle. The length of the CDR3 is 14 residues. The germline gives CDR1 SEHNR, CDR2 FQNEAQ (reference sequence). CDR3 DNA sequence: TGTGCCAGCAGCGGTCAGGGGCCGGGCGGGGAGCTGTTTTTT. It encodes CASSGQGPGGELFF. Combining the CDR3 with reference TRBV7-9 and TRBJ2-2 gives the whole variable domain DTGVSQNPRHKITKRGQNVTFRCDPISEHNRLYWYRQTLGQGPEFLTYFQNEAQLEKSRLLSDRFSAERPKGSFSTLEIQRTEQGDSAMYLCASSGQGPGGELFFGEGSRLTVL.

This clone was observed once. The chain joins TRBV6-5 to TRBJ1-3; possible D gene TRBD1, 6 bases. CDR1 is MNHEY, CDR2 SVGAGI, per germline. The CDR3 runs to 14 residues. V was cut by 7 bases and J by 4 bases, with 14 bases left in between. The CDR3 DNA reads TGTGCCAGCACTAACAGGGAAGTGGGAAACACCATATATTTT. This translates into CASTNREVGNTIYF.

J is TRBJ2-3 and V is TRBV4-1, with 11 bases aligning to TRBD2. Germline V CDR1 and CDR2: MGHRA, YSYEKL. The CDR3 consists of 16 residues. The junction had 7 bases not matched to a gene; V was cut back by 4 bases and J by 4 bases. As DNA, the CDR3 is TGCGCCAGCAGCCGGAAACTAGCGGGAGTATCAGATACGCAGTATTTT. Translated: CASSRKLAGVSDTQYF.

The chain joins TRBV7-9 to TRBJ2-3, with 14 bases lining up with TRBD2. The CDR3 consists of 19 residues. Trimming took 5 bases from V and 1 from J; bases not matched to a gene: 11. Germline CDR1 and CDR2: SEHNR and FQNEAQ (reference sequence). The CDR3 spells CASSTRKPTSGGGTDTQYF. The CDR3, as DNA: TGTGCCAGCAGCACAAGGAAACCGACTAGCGGGGGGGGCACAGATACGCAGTATTTT.

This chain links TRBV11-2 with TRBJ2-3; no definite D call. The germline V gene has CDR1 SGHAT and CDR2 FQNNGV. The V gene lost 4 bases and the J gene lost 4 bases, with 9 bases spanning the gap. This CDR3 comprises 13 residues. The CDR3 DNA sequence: TGTGCCAGCAGCTACATTCAGGCAGATACGCAGTATTTT. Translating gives CASSYIQADTQYF.

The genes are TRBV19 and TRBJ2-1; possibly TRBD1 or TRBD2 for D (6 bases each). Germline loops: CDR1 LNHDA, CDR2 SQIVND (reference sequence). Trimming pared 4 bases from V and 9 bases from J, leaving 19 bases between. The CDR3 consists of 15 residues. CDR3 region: CASSKGGPRLGEQFF. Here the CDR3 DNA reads TGTGCCAGTAGTAAAGGGGGGCCCAGATTGGGTGAGCAGTTCTTC.

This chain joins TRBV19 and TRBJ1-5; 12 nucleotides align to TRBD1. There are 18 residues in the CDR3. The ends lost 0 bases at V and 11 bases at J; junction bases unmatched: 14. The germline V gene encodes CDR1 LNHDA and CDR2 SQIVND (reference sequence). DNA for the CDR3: TGTGCCAGTAGTATAGATTCTCCGGGGACAGGGGGCCGTCTGGCCCAGCATTTT. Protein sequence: CASSIDSPGTGGRLAQHF.